Included here is one TCR beta chain sequence, with context. Its target is unknown. This CDR3 has 13 residues. The germline V and J ends were trimmed by 11 bases and 3 bases, with 11 bases remaining between them. Germline V gene lookup returns CDR1 MDHEN and CDR2 SYDVKM. The data were taken from a study of OX40 agonist ivuxolimab in advanced cancers. The overall study: Ivuxolimab, an agonistic anti-OX40 (CD134) antibody, was given to patients. Every 2 weeks, patients received ivuxolimab intravenously, dosed at 0.01 to 10 mg/kg.

The table came from immunoSEQ multiplex PCR; TCRdb's copy has only in-frame clones and leaves some out. The data show about 61,000 clones, with less than 85% seen just once and roughly 0.53% held by the top ten. Findings and caveats of the study: Low normalized T-cell clonal expansion was also seen in some nonresponders.

Source: CD4+ or CD8+ T cells sorted from blood, taken in a trial of the OX40 agonist ivuxolimab. This sequence originates from an adult with an advanced solid tumor such as melanoma, head and neck, liver or kidney cancer. The chain employs TRBV28 and TRBJ1-6; D is undetermined. CDR3 protein: CAAIPDYNSPLHF. The DNA of the CDR3 is TGTGCCGCCATTCCGGACTATAATTCACCCCTCCACTTT.